These 9 T cell receptor beta chains came from one sample sequenced in a study of cytomegalovirus exposure and HLA in healthy donors. Primers for the PCR totalled 60 Vbeta and 13 Jbeta. Repertoires were generated with immunoSEQ multiplex PCR, while TCRdb's copy carries only in-frame clones and drops some. The sample includes 140,000 to 150,000 clones, around 79% of them seen just once. The material sequenced was PBMCs. The receptors originated from a man in his forties in good health and CMV-seropositive.

This clone has more than one count but fewer than ten. V gene TRBV13 combines with J gene TRBJ2-5; 11 bases are a match to TRBD1. V lost 1 base, J lost 3 bases, and 13 bases stayed unmatched. The CDR3 is 19 amino acids. Germline CDR1 is PRHDT and CDR2 is FYEKMQ (reference sequence). Written as DNA, the CDR3 is TGTGCCAGCAGCTTAGTCTCAAAAAAGGACAGGGGGCGGGAAGAGACCCAGTACTTC. Protein product: CASSLVSKKDRGREETQYF.

The chain joins TRBV6-5 to TRBJ2-5; D is perhaps TRBD2 (6 bases). The germline V gene encodes CDR1 MNHEY and CDR2 SVGAGI. The CDR3 has 15 residues. V was shortened by 6 bases and J by 4 bases, with 18 bases between the two germline ends. The CDR3 sequence is CASRPGEAGSETQYF. The DNA of the CDR3 is TGTGCCAGCAGGCCGGGGGAGGCCGGCTCAGAGACCCAGTACTTC.

The rearrangement joins TRBV14 to TRBJ2-1; TRBD2 agrees at 9 bases. Germline V gene sequence: CDR1 SGHDN, CDR2 FVKESK. The CDR3 consists of 17 residues. J was trimmed by 4 bases and V by 3 bases; bases with no gene match: 10. DNA of the CDR3: TGTGCCAGCAGCCACGTGGTCAGAACTAGCGGGTACAATGAGCAGTTCTTC. Translated, it gives CASSHVVRTSGYNEQFF.

The V call is TRBV9, the J call TRBJ1-5; D unclear. Trimming shortened V by 0 bases and J by 1 base, and 8 bases separated the two germline ends. Germline CDR1 SGDLS, CDR2 YYNGEE. There are 15 residues in the CDR3. The CDR3 coding sequence is TGTGCCAGCAGCGTAGCTGCAGGCAGCAATCAGCCCCAGCATTTT. It yields the protein CASSVAAGSNQPQHF.

V is TRBV21-1 and J is TRBJ2-7; the table's D call TRBD2 went unverified against the DNA. TRBV21-1 is a documented pseudogene. The CDR3 covers 17 residues. CDR3 loop: CASSNPIYKRDRCEQYF. CDR3 in DNA: TGTGCCAGCAGCAATCCCATCTACAAGCGGGATCGGTGCGAGCAGTACTTC.

This clone was picked up a small number of times. The V call is TRBV11-2, the J call TRBJ2-2, with no clear D. Deletions cut 5 bases from V and 4 bases from J, with 14 bases between. CDR1 and CDR2 (germline): SGHAT, FQNNGV. This CDR3 is built from 15 residues. The CDR3 protein is CASSPRSVVTGELFF. The CDR3 nucleotides read TGTGCCAGCAGCCCGCGTAGTGTTGTCACCGGGGAGCTGTTTTTT.

The CDR3 DNA sequence: TGTGCCAGCAGTCCACTAGCGGGACATCTTAATGAGCAGTTCTTC. It codes for CASSPLAGHLNEQFF. The J gene is TRBJ2-1, the V gene TRBV2, with 10 bases matching TRBD2. The V and J ends lost 5 bases and 7 bases, in that order; junction bases with no gene match: 8. This CDR3 contains 15 residues. Germline CDR1 SNHLY, CDR2 FYNNEI.

The count of this clone is one. CDR3 bases: TGTGCCAGCTCGACAGCGAGCTCCTACAATGAGCAGTTCTTC. Protein sequence: CASSTASSYNEQFF. The chain is built from TRBV18 and TRBJ2-1; perhaps TRBD1 as D (5 bases). Germline V CDR1 and CDR2: KGHSH, LQKENI. V gave up 6 bases and J gave up 0 bases, with 9 bases separating them. The CDR3 runs 14 residues.

V gene TRBV5-4 combines with J gene TRBJ2-3; D is unclear. CDR1 is SGHNT, CDR2 YYREEE, per germline (reference sequence). The V and J ends lost 4 bases and 2 bases respectively, with 14 bases between them. This CDR3 has 15 amino acids. CDR3 coding DNA: TGTGCCAGCAGCCCACCGAGGCTAATCACAGATACGCAGTATTTT. Protein sequence: CASSPPRLITDTQYF.